These 22 T cell receptor beta chains originate from one sample sequenced in a study of CD8 T cells in ankylosing spondylitis. These receptors have no known antigen. Points from the study as a whole: A TCR beta motif of fewer than ten highly homologous variants appeared characteristic of ankylosing spondylitis blood.

MiXCR was run by TCRdb on the 5' RACE reads, yielding one entry per CDR3 protein. This sample has hundreds of thousands of distinct CDR3 sequences, with about 13% found just once. Sequenced material: blood, either unsorted or a sorted T cell fraction (not recorded which). The source is a male donor with ankylosing spondylitis.

CDR3 in DNA: TGCGCCAGCAGCTTGGCAGCGGGAGGGGAGACCCAGTACTTC. This translates into CASSLAAGGETQYF. The V gene is TRBV5-1, the J gene TRBJ2-5; 10 bases map to TRBD2. J lost 5 bases, V lost 0 bases, and 1 base had no gene match. CDR1 is SGHRS, CDR2 YFSETQ, per germline. The CDR3 is 14 amino acids.

This clonotype was found a few times. The chain joins TRBV9 to TRBJ1-2; no definite D call. The CDR3 consists of 13 residues. Germline values: CDR1 SGDLS, CDR2 YYNGEE. The germline V and J ends were trimmed by 0 bases and 4 bases, with 7 bases remaining between them. The CDR3 DNA follows: TGTGCCAGCAGCGTAGATGCTAGCTATGGCTACACCTTC. Amino acids: CASSVDASYGYTF. The full variable domain, in which reference TRBV9 and TRBJ1-2 provide the parts outside the CDR3, is DSGVTQTPKHLITATGQRVTLRCSPRSGDLSVYWYQQSLDQGLQFLIQYYNGEERAKGNILERFSAQQFPDLHSELNLSSLELGDSALYFCASSVDASYGYTFGSGTRLTVV.

This clonotype was seen a few times. The chain carries TRBV5-6 and TRBJ2-5, with a tentative D call TRBD2 (5 bases). V dropped 0 bases and J dropped 7 bases, with 10 bases sitting between them. Germline-derived CDR1 and CDR2 are SGHDT and YYEEEE. The CDR3 runs to 13 residues. The CDR3 DNA reads TGTGCCAGCAGCTTGGGACTCGAGGGGACCCAGTACTTC. Protein sequence: CASSLGLEGTQYF. Variable domain in full (rest from reference TRBV5-6 and TRBJ2-5): DAGVTQSPTHLIKTRGQQVTLRCSPKSGHDTVSWYQQALGQGPQFIFQYYEEEERQRGNFPDRFSGHQFPNYSSELNVNALLLGDSALYLCASSLGLEGTQYFGPGTRLLVL.

This clonotype was counted between two and nine times. The chain couples TRBV6-5 to TRBJ1-1; D uncertain. Deletions cut 0 bases from V and 6 bases from J, with 5 bases between. Germline assignment: CDR1 MNHEY and CDR2 SVGAGI. This CDR3 is built from 12 residues. Here the CDR3 DNA reads TGTGCCAGCAGTTACTCGAAATCTGAAGCTTTCTTT. This encodes CASSYSKSEAFF.

The V gene is TRBV5-1, the J gene TRBJ1-1; D is perhaps TRBD1 (6 bases). This CDR3 contains 14 residues. Germline CDR1 and CDR2: SGHRS and YFSETQ. V was pared by 4 bases and J by 1 base, with 11 bases between. DNA for the CDR3: TGCGCCAGCAGCATCGGACAGTCGAACACTGAAGCTTTCTTT. Translation: CASSIGQSNTEAFF.

In this sample, this clonotype turned up many times. V is TRBV5-5 and J is TRBJ2-3, with TRBD2 matching over 10 bases. The V segment lost 5 bases and the J segment 9 bases; nucleotides outside the gene matches: 12. Germline CDR1 and CDR2: SGHKS and YYEKEE (reference sequence). There are 15 residues in the CDR3. The CDR3 reads CASSADRLAGVTQYF. CDR3 DNA: TGTGCCAGCAGTGCGGACAGGCTAGCGGGAGTCACGCAGTATTTT.

This clonotype turned up a few times. In DNA, the CDR3 is TGTGCCAGTAGTATGGGAGGGACAGGGGCCGACAATGAGCAGTTCTTC. Protein: CASSMGGTGADNEQFF. This chain joins TRBV19 and TRBJ2-1, with 10 bases matching TRBD1. Germline V gives CDR1 LNHDA, CDR2 SQIVND (reference sequence). V lost 3 bases and J lost 5; bases outside the gene matches: 7. This CDR3 has 16 amino acids. The whole variable domain, filled in from reference TRBV19 and TRBJ2-1, reads DGGITQSPKYLFRKEGQNVTLSCEQNLNHDAMYWYRQDPGQGLRLIYYSQIVNDFQKGDIAEGYSVSREKKESFPLTVTSAQKNPTAFYLCASSMGGTGADNEQFFGPGTRLTVL.

This clonotype was counted between two and nine times. The chain couples TRBV5-6 to TRBJ1-2; 8 nucleotides agree with TRBD1. The CDR3 loop spans 18 amino acids. J was trimmed by 5 bases and V by 4 bases; bases with no gene match: 19. CDR1 is SGHDT, CDR2 YYEEEE, per germline. The CDR3 sequence: CASSHTGKGQGELYGYTF. The CDR3 DNA reads as TGTGCCAGCAGCCATACGGGGAAAGGACAGGGAGAGTTGTATGGCTACACCTTC.

This clonotype was counted at least ten times. The chain uses TRBV20-1 and TRBJ1-1; D not certain. The germline V gene has CDR1 DFQATT and CDR2 SNEGSKA (reference sequence). The CDR3 contains 12 residues. The V end lost 3 bases, the J end lost 11 bases, and 16 bases lay between the germline ends. The chain's CDR3 is CSASPQPVGAFF. The CDR3 DNA reads as TGCAGTGCTAGCCCCCAACCGGTGGGCGCTTTCTTT.

Ten or more counts support this clonotype. The chain uses TRBV20-1 and TRBJ2-1, with TRBD2 identical over 7 bases. The CDR3 extends over 16 amino acids. V shed 1 base, J shed 0 bases, and the junction held 6 bases outside the gene matches. Germline V gives CDR1 DFQATT, CDR2 SNEGSKA (reference sequence). CDR3 sequence reads: CSARVASGSSYNEQFF. The CDR3 DNA follows: TGCAGTGCTAGAGTAGCTAGCGGCAGCTCCTACAATGAGCAGTTCTTC.

This chain links TRBV6-1 with TRBJ2-3; 11 nucleotides match TRBD2. The V gene's germline CDR1 is MNHNS and CDR2 SASEGT. The CDR3 contains 15 residues. V lost 6 bases and J lost 8; bases outside the gene matches: 10. The chain's CDR3 is CASSRTSGREGTQYF. CDR3 DNA: TGTGCCAGCAGCCGCACTAGCGGGAGAGAGGGTACGCAGTATTTT.

The chain links TRBV5-5 to TRBJ2-1; the D gene is possibly TRBD1 (6 bases). CDR1 SGHKS and CDR2 YYEKEE come from the germline V gene (reference sequence). Trimming took off 4 bases at V and 1 base at J, with 9 bases between the two ends. The CDR3 totals 14 residues. CDR3 DNA sequence: TGTGCCAGCAGCCGACAGGAGTCCTACAATGAGCAGTTCTTC. This codes for CASSRQESYNEQFF.

This clonotype showed up just a few times. This chain links TRBV5-1 with TRBJ2-1; TRBD2 aligns across 8 bases. Germline values: CDR1 SGHRS, CDR2 YFSETQ. CDR3 size: 16 residues. The V and J ends lost 4 bases and 4 bases, in that order; junction bases with no gene match: 10. CDR3 region: CASSPLGLAGYNEQFF. DNA of the CDR3: TGCGCCAGCAGCCCACTCGGTTTAGCGGGATACAATGAGCAGTTCTTC. Drawing the rest from reference TRBV5-1 and TRBJ2-1, the complete variable domain is KAGVTQTPRYLIKTRGQQVTLSCSPISGHRSVSWYQQTPGQGLQFLFEYFSETQRNKGNFPGRFSGRQFSNSRSEMNVSTLELGDSALYLCASSPLGLAGYNEQFFGPGTRLTVL.

The J gene is TRBJ1-4, the V gene TRBV7-9; D is ambiguous. Per germline, CDR1 SEHNR and CDR2 FQNEAQ (reference sequence). The CDR3 covers 15 residues. Trimming shortened V by 1 base and J by 0 bases, and 6 bases separated the two germline ends. CDR3 loop: CASSLVATTNEKLFF. The CDR3 nucleotides read TGTGCCAGCAGCTTAGTGGCCACAACTAATGAAAAACTGTTTTTT.

This clonotype turned up a few times. This sequence joins TRBV6-2 or TRBV6-3 and TRBJ2-7; D gene ambiguous. Deletions cut 5 bases from V and 2 bases from J, with 7 bases between. Germline CDR1 and CDR2: MNHEY and SVGEGT. CDR3 size: 12 residues. CDR3 sequence (DNA): TGTGCCAGCAGTAACCGGGCCTACGAGCAGTACTTC. It specifies CASSNRAYEQYF.

The V call is TRBV14, the J call TRBJ1-2; D gene unclear. Germline CDR1 reads SGHDN; CDR2 reads FVKESK. The CDR3 totals 13 residues. V was clipped by 4 bases and J by 3 bases, with 9 bases between them. CDR3 nucleotides: TGTGCCAGCAGCCTGATGCGGGACTATGGCTACACCTTC. It yields the protein CASSLMRDYGYTF.

The chain carries TRBV25-1 and TRBJ1-2; D is ambiguous. The CDR3 contains 14 residues. Trimming pared 0 bases from V and 2 bases from J, leaving 7 bases between. The germline V gene has CDR1 MGHDK and CDR2 SYGVNS. The CDR3 region has the DNA TGTGCCAGCAGTGAATACGGGAACAACTATGGCTACACCTTC. Amino acids: CASSEYGNNYGYTF.

This chain connects TRBV11-2 to TRBJ2-2, with 8 nucleotides matching TRBD1. This CDR3 comprises 16 residues. Germline CDR1 and CDR2: SGHAT and FQNNGV. V shed 0 bases and J 5 bases; nucleotides not matched to a gene: 5. The CDR3 coding sequence is TGTGCCAGCAGCTTAGAGGGCAGGGGGCGGACCGGGGAGCTGTTTTTT. The encoded protein is CASSLEGRGRTGELFF.

This clonotype was seen a handful of times. This rearrangement joins TRBV5-1 to TRBJ2-3; tentatively, D is TRBD2 (5 bases). Germline V gives CDR1 SGHRS, CDR2 YFSETQ. Trimming shortened V by 0 bases and J by 3 bases, and 11 bases separated the two germline ends. The CDR3 length is 15 residues. Here the CDR3 reads CASSLVGSRTDTQYF. CDR3 coding DNA: TGCGCCAGCAGCTTGGTTGGGAGCAGAACAGATACGCAGTATTTT.

This clonotype was seen a few times. The chain combines TRBV5-1 with TRBJ2-1; 12 nucleotides match TRBD1. Germline trimming cut 4 bases from V and 4 bases from J; bases unmatched to any gene: 6. CDR1 SGHRS and CDR2 YFSETQ come from the germline V gene. The CDR3 spans 16 residues. The CDR3 protein is CASSGGTGGFYNEQFF. DNA of the CDR3: TGCGCCAGCAGCGGCGGGACAGGGGGCTTTTACAATGAGCAGTTCTTC.

This clonotype occurred a few times. The chain links TRBV7-9 to TRBJ2-2, with D uncertain. The germline CDR1 and CDR2 sequences are SEHNR and FQNEAQ (reference sequence). Trimming took 7 bases from V and 6 from J, leaving 9 bases between them. The CDR3 runs 12 residues. The CDR3 sequence: CASISWAGELFF. CDR3 nucleotides: TGTGCCAGCATAAGCTGGGCCGGGGAGCTGTTTTTT.

This chain joins TRBV27 and TRBJ2-6; 9 bases line up with TRBD1. Trimming cost V 3 bases and J 1 base; bases outside gene matches: 4. This CDR3 is 17 amino acids long. CDR1 and CDR2 (germline): MNHEY, SMNVEV (reference sequence). CDR3 nucleotides: TGTGCCAGCAGTTTTCCCGGGACAGGGTCTGGGGCCAACGTCCTGACTTTC. Translated, it gives CASSFPGTGSGANVLTF.